This TCR beta chain originates from a study of PD-L1 blockade in urothelial cancer. Study context: Median T cell yield from blood was 141,255.

Study results and limitations: Below-median pretreatment blood TCR clonality was a predictor of better survival.

This CDR3 is built from 15 residues. V lost 5 bases and J lost 0, with 13 bases in between. CDR1 is MNHNY, CDR2 SVGAGI, per germline (reference sequence). This clone has just one count. Antigen specificity is unknown. Specified time point: peripheral blood 6 weeks after treatment start. Sequencing was performed with immunoSEQ multiplex PCR; in TCRdb, only in-frame clones are kept and a portion is missing. This repertoire shows 95,000 to 150,000 clones, about 83% found once; its top ten account for roughly 2.4%. This chain connects TRBV6-6 to TRBJ1-1; no clear D. The input for sequencing was PBMCs, taken around atezolizumab (anti-PD-L1) treatment. This receptor was obtained from a man aged 50 to 60 with urothelial cancer. CDR3 residues: CASSQSSRMNTEAFF. The CDR3 DNA follows: TGTGCCAGCAGTCAGTCTAGTAGAATGAACACTGAAGCTTTCTTT.